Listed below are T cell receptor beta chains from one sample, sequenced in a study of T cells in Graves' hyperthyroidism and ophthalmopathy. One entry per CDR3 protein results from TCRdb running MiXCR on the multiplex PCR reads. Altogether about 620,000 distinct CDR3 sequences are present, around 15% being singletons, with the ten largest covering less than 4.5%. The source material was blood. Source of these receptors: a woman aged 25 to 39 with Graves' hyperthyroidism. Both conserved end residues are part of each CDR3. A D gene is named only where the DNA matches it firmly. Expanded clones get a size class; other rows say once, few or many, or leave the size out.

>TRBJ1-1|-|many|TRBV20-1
CSASAGEWTEAFF
TGCAGTGCTAGCGCAGGAGAGTGGACTGAAGCTTTCTTT
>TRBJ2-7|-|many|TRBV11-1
CASSSQEDEQYF
TGTGCCAGCAGCTCCCAGGAAGACGAGCAGTACTTC
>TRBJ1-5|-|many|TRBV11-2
CASSWSSLSNQPQHF
TGTGCCAGCAGCTGGTCGAGCCTTAGCAATCAGCCCCAGCATTTT
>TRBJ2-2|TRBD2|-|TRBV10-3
CAISEPRPAGGRNTGELFF
TGTGCCATCAGTGAGCCAAGACCAGCGGGAGGCCGGAACACCGGGGAGCTGTTTTTT
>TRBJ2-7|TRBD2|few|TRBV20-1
CSARPSGTSFYEQYF
TGCAGTGCTAGGCCCTCCGGGACTAGCTTTTACGAGCAGTACTTC
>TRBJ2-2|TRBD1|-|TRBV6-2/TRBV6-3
CGTGRTGELFF
TGTGGGACAGGGCGAACCGGGGAGCTGTTTTTT
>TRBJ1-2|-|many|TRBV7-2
CARGEQGISGYGYTF
TGTGCCAGAGGGGAGCAGGGGATTAGCGGCTATGGCTACACCTTC
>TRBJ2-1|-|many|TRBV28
CASSLFLVKGDEQFF
TGTGCCAGCAGTTTGTTCCTAGTTAAGGGGGATGAGCAGTTCTTC
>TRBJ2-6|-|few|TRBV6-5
CASSYPTSSGANVLTF
TGTGCCAGCAGTTACCCGACAAGCTCTGGGGCCAACGTCCTGACTTTC
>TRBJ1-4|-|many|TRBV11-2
CASSLYIPRRGMTVNEKLFF
TGTGCCAGCAGCTTATATATCCCACGGAGGGGGATGACGGTTAATGAAAAACTGTTTTTT
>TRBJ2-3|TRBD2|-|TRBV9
CASSVMGLGVTDTQYF
TGTGCCAGCAGCGTAATGGGACTAGGAGTTACAGATACGCAGTATTTT
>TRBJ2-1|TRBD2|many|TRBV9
CASSVVGRGEQFF
TGTGCCAGCAGCGTAGTGGGGAGGGGAGAGCAGTTCTTC
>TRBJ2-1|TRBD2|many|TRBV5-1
CASSRFGTSGSADEQFF
TGCGCCAGCAGTCGATTCGGGACTAGCGGGAGTGCCGATGAGCAGTTCTTC
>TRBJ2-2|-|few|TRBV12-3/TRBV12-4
CACSLGGGHTGELFF
TGTGCCTGCAGTTTAGGTGGGGGGCACACCGGGGAGCTGTTTTTT
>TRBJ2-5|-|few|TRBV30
CAWKWAAQETQYF
TGTGCCTGGAAATGGGCAGCCCAAGAGACCCAGTACTTC
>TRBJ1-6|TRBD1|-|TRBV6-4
CASSAGTENSPLHF
TGTGCCAGCAGTGCTGGGACAGAGAATTCACCCCTCCACTTT
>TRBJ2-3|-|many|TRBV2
CASSYGSSIYTDTQYF
TGTGCCAGCAGCTATGGCTCTTCAATTTACACAGATACGCAGTATTTT
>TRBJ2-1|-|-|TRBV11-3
CASSITGNSYNEQFF
TGTGCCAGCAGCATCACAGGAAATTCCTACAATGAGCAGTTCTTC
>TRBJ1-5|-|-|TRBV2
CASRERDLGNQPQHF
TGTGCCAGCAGGGAGAGGGACTTAGGGAATCAGCCCCAGCATTTT
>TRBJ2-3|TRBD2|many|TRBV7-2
CASSLVASGRAGDTQYF
TGTGCCAGCAGCTTAGTGGCCAGCGGGAGGGCGGGAGATACGCAGTATTTT
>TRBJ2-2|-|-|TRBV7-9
CARPGLQAGELFF
TGTGCCAGACCGGGACTCCAAGCCGGGGAGCTGTTTTTT
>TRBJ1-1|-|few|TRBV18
CASSPPLIPPWEAFF
TGTGCCAGCTCACCACCCTTAATCCCGCCCTGGGAAGCTTTCTTT
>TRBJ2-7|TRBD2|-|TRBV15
CATSSLPAGGTDEQYF
TGTGCCACCAGCAGCCTTCCCGCGGGGGGGACTGACGAGCAGTACTTC
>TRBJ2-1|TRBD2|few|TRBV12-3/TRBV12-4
CASKYWTSADNEQFF
TGTGCCAGCAAGTATTGGACTAGCGCAGACAATGAGCAGTTCTTC
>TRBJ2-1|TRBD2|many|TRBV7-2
CASDPTGAGGYRNEQFF
TGTGCCAGCGACCCAACCGGTGCGGGAGGGTATAGGAATGAGCAGTTCTTC
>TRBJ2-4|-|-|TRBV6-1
CASSFRRLAKNIQYF
TGTGCCAGCAGTTTTCGAAGGCTAGCCAAAAACATTCAGTACTTC
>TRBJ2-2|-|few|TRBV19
CASSKGGLTGELFF
TGTGCCAGTAGTAAAGGGGGACTAACCGGGGAGCTGTTTTTT
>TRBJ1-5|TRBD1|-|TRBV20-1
CSASPGQNSDQPQHF
TGCAGTGCGTCTCCGGGACAGAATAGCGATCAGCCCCAGCATTTT
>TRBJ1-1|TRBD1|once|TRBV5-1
CASSPRDRGRDEAFF
TGCGCCAGCAGCCCCCGGGACAGGGGGAGAGATGAAGCTTTCTTT
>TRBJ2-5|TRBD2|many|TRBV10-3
CAISALAGAETQYF
TGTGCCATCAGTGCACTAGCGGGAGCAGAGACCCAGTACTTC